This is a list of T cell receptor beta chains from one sample in a study of early T cells in non-severe SARS-CoV-2 infection. TCRdb itself ran the 5' RACE reads through MiXCR, one entry per CDR3 protein. The data show roughly 80,000 distinct CDR3 sequences, with roughly an eighth seen just once and under 4% held by the top ten. The material sequenced was whole blood. The receptor source for this set is an adult who was a healthcare worker with PCR-confirmed SARS-CoV-2 infection or an uninfected control (not recorded which). The CDR3 runs from the conserved cysteine through the conserved F or W. A D gene is named only where the DNA matches it firmly. Only part of the rows carry a size: once, few, many, or a class if the clone is expanded.

D,V,size,J,DNA,CDR3
NA,TRBV10-3,many,TRBJ1-5,TGTGCCATCAGTGAGGGACGGAATCAGCCCCAGCATTTT,CAISEGRNQPQHF
TRBD2,TRBV19,few,TRBJ2-7,TGTGCCAGTAGTGCCTTGGTAGCGGGGGACTACGAGCAGTACTTC,CASSALVAGDYEQYF
NA,TRBV7-9,many,TRBJ2-7,TGTGCCAGCAGCTGGGACCAGACAGTCTCGGAGCAGTACTTC,CASSWDQTVSEQYF
TRBD1,TRBV9,few,TRBJ1-6,TGTGCCAGCAGCGCCCAGGGGGCGTTAGATTCACCCCTCCACTTT,CASSAQGALDSPLHF
TRBD1,TRBV5-4,NA,TRBJ1-4,TGTGCCAGCAGCGCAGGGGGTGCAACTAATGAAAAACTGTTTTTT,CASSAGGATNEKLFF
NA,TRBV10-3,once,TRBJ2-3,TGTGCCATCAGTGGGGCCCCTAGCACAGATACGCAGTATTTT,CAISGAPSTDTQYF
NA,TRBV18,NA,TRBJ1-6,TGTGCCAGCTCACTCCTCCCCAGGGGACGGAATTCACCCCTCCACTTT,CASSLLPRGRNSPLHF
NA,TRBV29-1,NA,TRBJ2-1,TGCAGCGTTGAAGGGGGCCTGACTAGCTCCTACAATGAGCAGTTCTTC,CSVEGGLTSSYNEQFF
NA,TRBV28,NA,TRBJ1-5,TGTGCCAGCAGTCAAAATCAGCCCCAGCATTTT,CASSQNQPQHF
NA,TRBV29-1,NA,TRBJ2-3,TGCAACGGAAAGGACTATGTAACAGATACGCAGTATTTT,CNGKDYVTDTQYF
NA,TRBV18,many,TRBJ2-1,TGTGCCAGCTCAGTCAACAATGAGCAGTTCTTC,CASSVNNEQFF
NA,TRBV3-2,NA,TRBJ1-1,TGTGCCAGCAGCCCCGGCGTGGTAACTGAAGCTTTCTTT,CASSPGVVTEAFF
TRBD2,TRBV10-2,many,TRBJ2-1,TGCGCCACGGGAGGGGCGGTTCCCTACAATGAGCAGTTCTTC,CATGGAVPYNEQFF
NA,TRBV5-1,NA,TRBJ2-3,TGCGCCAGCCAAACAGGTTCTGATACGCAGTATTTT,CASQTGSDTQYF
NA,TRBV9,NA,TRBJ2-1,TGTGCCAGCAGCGCACTAGTCTATGAGCAGTTCTTC,CASSALVYEQFF
NA,TRBV11-2,NA,TRBJ2-7,TGTGCCAGCAGCTGGGGACTTTGGGGAGAAAGCTCCTACGAGCAGTACTTC,CASSWGLWGESSYEQYF
NA,TRBV27,NA,TRBJ2-7,TGTGCCAGCAGTGTGGGGTACGAGCAGTACTTC,CASSVGYEQYF
NA,TRBV7-8,few,TRBJ1-1,TGTGCCAGCAGCTTCCGGGGGGGTAGCACTGAAGCTTTCTTT,CASSFRGGSTEAFF
TRBD2,TRBV2,few,TRBJ2-1,TGTGCCAGCAGCGGCGACTCTAGCGGGAGGTGGAATGAGCAGTTCTTC,CASSGDSSGRWNEQFF
TRBD1,TRBV7-9,NA,TRBJ2-1,TGTGCCAGCAGCTTAGCGAGGGGACAGGGTAACAATGAGCAGTTCTTC,CASSLARGQGNNEQFF
TRBD1,TRBV28,few,TRBJ2-5,TGTGCCAGCACCACCGGGACAGCCTTTCAAGAGACCCAGTACTTC,CASTTGTAFQETQYF
NA,TRBV11-2,NA,TRBJ1-3,TGTGCCAGCAGCTTAGACCCGGGGGCAGGAGGAAACACCATATATTTT,CASSLDPGAGGNTIYF
TRBD2,TRBV11-3,many,TRBJ2-1,TGTGCCAGCAGCGGACTAGCGGGCCCCAATGAGCAGTTCTTC,CASSGLAGPNEQFF
TRBD1,TRBV5-4,many,TRBJ2-7,TGTGCCAGCAGCTTATCCCGACAGGGGAGGAGATACGAGCAGTACTTC,CASSLSRQGRRYEQYF
TRBD1,TRBV6-6,NA,TRBJ1-1,TGTGCCAGCAGTTACACCGACAGGGTTTACACTGAAGCTTTCTTT,CASSYTDRVYTEAFF
TRBD2,TRBV7-8,many,TRBJ2-1,TGTGCCAGCAGCTGGGGTCTAGCGGGGGAAGCCCGCAATGAGCAGTTCTTC,CASSWGLAGEARNEQFF
NA,TRBV6-4,few,TRBJ2-2,TGTGCCAGCAGACTAGGAGGCACCGGGGAGCTGTTTTTT,CASRLGGTGELFF
NA,TRBV7-2,many,TRBJ2-7,TGTGCCAGCAGCCCCTCGGCCACAGGCCTCTCCTACGAGCAGTACTTC,CASSPSATGLSYEQYF
NA,TRBV4-1,many,TRBJ1-1,TGCGCCAGCAGCCAAGAAGGGGAGTACACTGAAGCTTTCTTT,CASSQEGEYTEAFF
NA,TRBV11-2,NA,TRBJ2-7,TGTGCCAGCAGCCCGGTAGGCGGCGGCGAGCAGTACTTC,CASSPVGGGEQYF
NA,TRBV19,NA,TRBJ2-7,TGTGCCAGTAGTATGGCGGGACAGAACTACGAGCAGTACTTC,CASSMAGQNYEQYF
NA,TRBV7-9,NA,TRBJ2-1,TGTGCCAGCAGCCCCTCTATAGTCAATGAGCAGTTCTTC,CASSPSIVNEQFF
NA,TRBV12-3/TRBV12-4,NA,TRBJ1-5,TGTGCCAGCAGTTTAGGACAGGCAGGTCAGCCCCAGCATTTT,CASSLGQAGQPQHF
NA,TRBV4-1,NA,TRBJ1-6,TGCGCCAGCAGCCAAGAAGGGATGGGGGCGCGTTCACCCCTCCACTTT,CASSQEGMGARSPLHF
NA,TRBV6-2/TRBV6-3,few,TRBJ1-3,TGTGCCAGCAGTTACGCACGCCAAGTCCCGGACATATATTTT,CASSYARQVPDIYF
TRBD1,TRBV11-2,few,TRBJ1-4,TGTGCCAGCAGTTCCGACAGGGGAAAACTGTTTTTT,CASSSDRGKLFF
NA,TRBV7-9,many,TRBJ2-4,TGTGCCAGCAGCTGGGAACCAGAAAACATTCAGTACTTC,CASSWEPENIQYF
NA,TRBV19,few,TRBJ1-2,TGTGCCAGTAGCTTATCCCTCGGGGCAGCAGATGGCTACACCTTC,CASSLSLGAADGYTF
TRBD1,TRBV9,NA,TRBJ2-2,TGTGCCAGCAGCTACAACCGGGACAGGGTTGTTTCCACCGGGGAGCTGTTTTTT,CASSYNRDRVVSTGELFF
NA,TRBV5-1,NA,TRBJ2-6,TGCGCCAGCAGCTTGAGTCCAACTGGGGCCAACGTCCTGACTTTC,CASSLSPTGANVLTF
NA,TRBV11-2,NA,TRBJ2-1,TGTGCCAGCAGCTTCTGTCCGAGCAAGAAGTTCTTC,CASSFCPSKKFF
TRBD2,TRBV2,few,TRBJ2-3,TGTGCCAGCAACCTAGCGGGCACAGATACGCAGTATTTT,CASNLAGTDTQYF
NA,TRBV4-2,NA,TRBJ2-4,TGTGCCAGCAGCCAAGATCTTAAGTCCCGACCGACTCAGTACTTC,CASSQDLKSRPTQYF
NA,TRBV27,few,TRBJ2-6,TGTGCCAGCAGTTTTAGCCCGGACGGCTCTGGGGCCAACGTCCTGACTTTC,CASSFSPDGSGANVLTF
TRBD1,TRBV28,NA,TRBJ2-5,TGTGCCAGCAAGCCAGGGGGTTCTAGCGAGACCCAGTACTTC,CASKPGGSSETQYF
NA,TRBV11-3,few,TRBJ1-2,TGTGCCAGCAGCTTAGATACGGGGGGCTATGGCTACACCTTC,CASSLDTGGYGYTF
NA,TRBV25-1,few,TRBJ2-2,TGTGCCAGCAGTGATGGAACAGGGAGTAGCACCGGGGAGCTGTTTTTT,CASSDGTGSSTGELFF
NA,TRBV7-9,NA,TRBJ2-7,TGTGCCAGCAGCCGAACAGGCCCCTCCTACGAGCAGTACTTC,CASSRTGPSYEQYF
NA,TRBV11-1,few,TRBJ1-1,TGTGCCAGCAGCTTATCGCTGGCGGACACTGAAGCTTTCTTT,CASSLSLADTEAFF